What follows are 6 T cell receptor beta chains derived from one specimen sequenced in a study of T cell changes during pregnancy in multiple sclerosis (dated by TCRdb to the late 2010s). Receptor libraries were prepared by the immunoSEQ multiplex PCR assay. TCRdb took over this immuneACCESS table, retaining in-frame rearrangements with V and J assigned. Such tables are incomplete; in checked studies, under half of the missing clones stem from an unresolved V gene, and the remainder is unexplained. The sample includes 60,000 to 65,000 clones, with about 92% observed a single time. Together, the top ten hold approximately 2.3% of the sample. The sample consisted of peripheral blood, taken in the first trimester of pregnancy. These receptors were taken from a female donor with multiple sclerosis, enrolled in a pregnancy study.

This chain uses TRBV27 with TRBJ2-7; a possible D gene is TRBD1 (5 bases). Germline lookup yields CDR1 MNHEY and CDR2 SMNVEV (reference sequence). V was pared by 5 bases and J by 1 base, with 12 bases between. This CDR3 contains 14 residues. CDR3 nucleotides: TGTGCCAGCAGTAGGACAAGGACGTCCTACGAGCAGTACTTC. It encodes CASSRTRTSYEQYF.

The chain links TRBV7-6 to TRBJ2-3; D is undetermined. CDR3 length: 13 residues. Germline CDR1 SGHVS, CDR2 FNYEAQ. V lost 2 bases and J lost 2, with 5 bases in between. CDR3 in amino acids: CASSLILTDTQYF. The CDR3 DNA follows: TGTGCCAGCAGCTTAATACTCACAGATACGCAGTATTTT.

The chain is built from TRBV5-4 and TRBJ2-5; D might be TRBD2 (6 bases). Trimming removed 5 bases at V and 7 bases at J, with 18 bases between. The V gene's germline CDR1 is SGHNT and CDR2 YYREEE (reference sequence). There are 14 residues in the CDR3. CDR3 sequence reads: CASSFGTPGGTQYF. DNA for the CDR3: TGTGCCAGCAGTTTTGGCACTCCCGGGGGGACCCAGTACTTC.

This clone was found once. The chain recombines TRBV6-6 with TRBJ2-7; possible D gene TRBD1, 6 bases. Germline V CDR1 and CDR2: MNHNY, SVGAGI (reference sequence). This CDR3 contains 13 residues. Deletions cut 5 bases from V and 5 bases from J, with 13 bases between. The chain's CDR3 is CASSGGVRHEQYF. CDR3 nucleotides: TGTGCCAGCAGTGGGGGCGTCAGGCACGAGCAGTACTTC.

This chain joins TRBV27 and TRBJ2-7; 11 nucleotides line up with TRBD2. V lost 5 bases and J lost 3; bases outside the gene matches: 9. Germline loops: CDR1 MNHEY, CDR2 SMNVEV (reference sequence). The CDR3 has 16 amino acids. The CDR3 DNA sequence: TGTGCCAGCAGTCCCGACACTAGCGGGAGTTTCTACGAGCAGTACTTC. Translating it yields CASSPDTSGSFYEQYF.

The CDR3: CASSPKAGGTDTQYF. For the CDR3, the DNA is TGTGCCAGCTCACCAAAAGCGGGGGGCACAGATACGCAGTATTTT. V and J are TRBV18 and TRBJ2-3; 8 bases map to TRBD2. Trimming at V came to 2 bases and at J to 1 base, leaving 2 bases not matched to a gene. CDR3 length: 15 residues. The germline gives CDR1 KGHSH, CDR2 LQKENI.